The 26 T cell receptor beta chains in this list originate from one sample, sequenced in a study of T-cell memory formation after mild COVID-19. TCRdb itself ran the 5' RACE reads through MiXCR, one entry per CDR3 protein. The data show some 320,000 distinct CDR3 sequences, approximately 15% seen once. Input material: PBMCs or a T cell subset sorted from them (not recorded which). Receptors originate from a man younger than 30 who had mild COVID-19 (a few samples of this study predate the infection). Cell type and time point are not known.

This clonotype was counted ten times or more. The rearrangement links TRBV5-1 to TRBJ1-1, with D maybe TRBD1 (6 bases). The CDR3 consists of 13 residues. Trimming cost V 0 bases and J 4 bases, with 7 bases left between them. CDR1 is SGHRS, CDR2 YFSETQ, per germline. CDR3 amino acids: CASSLVRGTEAFF. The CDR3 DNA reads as TGCGCCAGCAGCTTGGTCAGGGGCACTGAAGCTTTCTTT. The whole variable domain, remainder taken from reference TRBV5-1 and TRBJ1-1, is KAGVTQTPRYLIKTRGQQVTLSCSPISGHRSVSWYQQTPGQGLQFLFEYFSETQRNKGNFPGRFSGRQFSNSRSEMNVSTLELGDSALYLCASSLVRGTEAFFGQGTRLTVV.

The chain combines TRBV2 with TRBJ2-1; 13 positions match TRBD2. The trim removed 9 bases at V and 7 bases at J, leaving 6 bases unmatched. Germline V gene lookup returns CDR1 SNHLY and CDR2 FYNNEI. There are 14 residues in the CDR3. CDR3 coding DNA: TGTGCCAGTCCCCTGGGACTAGCGGGGAATGAGCAGTTCTTC. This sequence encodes CASPLGLAGNEQFF.

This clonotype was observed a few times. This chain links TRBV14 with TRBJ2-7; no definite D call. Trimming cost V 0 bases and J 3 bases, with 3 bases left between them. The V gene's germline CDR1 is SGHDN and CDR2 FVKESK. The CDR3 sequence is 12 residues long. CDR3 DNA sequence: TGTGCCAGCAGCCAAGAGCTCTACGAGCAGTACTTC. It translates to CASSQELYEQYF.

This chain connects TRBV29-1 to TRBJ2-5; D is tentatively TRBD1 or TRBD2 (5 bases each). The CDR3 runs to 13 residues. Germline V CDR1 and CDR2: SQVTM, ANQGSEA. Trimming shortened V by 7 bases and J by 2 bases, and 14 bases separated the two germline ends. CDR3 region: CSGLRDLQETQYF. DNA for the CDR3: TGCAGCGGACTCAGGGACCTACAAGAGACCCAGTACTTC.

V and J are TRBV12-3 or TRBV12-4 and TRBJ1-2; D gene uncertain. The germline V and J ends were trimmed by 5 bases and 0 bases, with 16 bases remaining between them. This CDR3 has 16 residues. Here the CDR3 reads CASSPRTEMANYGYTF. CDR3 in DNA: TGTGCCAGCAGTCCCCGGACGGAGATGGCTAACTATGGCTACACCTTC.

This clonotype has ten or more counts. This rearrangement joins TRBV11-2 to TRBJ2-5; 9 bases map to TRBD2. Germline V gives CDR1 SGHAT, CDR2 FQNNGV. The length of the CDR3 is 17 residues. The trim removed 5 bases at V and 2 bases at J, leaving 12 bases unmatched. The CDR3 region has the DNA TGTGCCAGCAGCCCCTTGAGAAGCGGGGGGATTCAAGAGACCCAGTACTTC. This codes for CASSPLRSGGIQETQYF.

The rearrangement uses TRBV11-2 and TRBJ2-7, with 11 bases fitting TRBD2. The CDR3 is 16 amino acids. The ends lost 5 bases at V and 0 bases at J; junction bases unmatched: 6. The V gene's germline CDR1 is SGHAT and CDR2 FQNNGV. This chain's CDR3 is CASSPGTSGYSYEQYF. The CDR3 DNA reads TGTGCCAGCAGCCCGGGGACTAGCGGATACTCCTACGAGCAGTACTTC.

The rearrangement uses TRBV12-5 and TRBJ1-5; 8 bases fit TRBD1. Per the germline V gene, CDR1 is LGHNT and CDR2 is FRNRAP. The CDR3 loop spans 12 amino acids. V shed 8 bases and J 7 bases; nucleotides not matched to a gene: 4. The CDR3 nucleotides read TGTGCTAGTTCACAGGGGGTCCAGCCCCAGCATTTT. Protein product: CASSQGVQPQHF. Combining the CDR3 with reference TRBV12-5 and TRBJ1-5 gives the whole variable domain DARVTQTPRHKVTEMGQEVTMRCQPILGHNTVFWYRQTMMQGLELLAYFRNRAPLDDSGMPKDRFSAEMPDATLATLKIQPSEPRDSAVYFCASSQGVQPQHFGDGTRLSIL.

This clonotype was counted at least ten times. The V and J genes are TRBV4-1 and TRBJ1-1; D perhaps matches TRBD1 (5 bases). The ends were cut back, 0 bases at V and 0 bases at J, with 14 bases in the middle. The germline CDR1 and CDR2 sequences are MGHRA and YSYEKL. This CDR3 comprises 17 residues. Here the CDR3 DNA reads TGCGCCAGCAGCCAAGAGAGTGGGGGTGGCATGAACACTGAAGCTTTCTTT. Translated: CASSQESGGGMNTEAFF.

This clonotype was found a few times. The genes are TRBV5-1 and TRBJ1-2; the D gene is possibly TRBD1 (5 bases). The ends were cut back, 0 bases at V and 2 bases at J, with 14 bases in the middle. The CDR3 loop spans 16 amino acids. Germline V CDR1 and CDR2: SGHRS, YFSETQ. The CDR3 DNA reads TGCGCCAGCAGCTTGGAGGGCAGGGCTGAGAACTATGGCTACACCTTC. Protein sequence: CASSLEGRAENYGYTF.

DNA of the CDR3: TGTGCCAGCAGCAAAGCCCGGGGGGCACCGAACACCGGGGAGCTGTTTTTT. Amino acids: CASSKARGAPNTGELFF. The chain employs TRBV21-1 and TRBJ2-2; the DNA was not used to check the table's D call, TRBD1. TRBV21-1 has pseudogene status. This CDR3 is built from 17 residues.

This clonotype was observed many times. The DNA of the CDR3 is TGTGCCAGCAGCTTAGCGCAGAAATCGGAGACCCAGTACTTC. Translation: CASSLAQKSETQYF. The chain employs TRBV7-6 and TRBJ2-5; D gene ambiguous. Trimming removed 0 bases from V and 5 bases from J, with 10 bases in between. Germline V gene sequence: CDR1 SGHVS, CDR2 FNYEAQ. CDR3 length: 14 residues. Complete variable domain (other parts from reference TRBV7-6 and TRBJ2-5): GAGVSQSPRYKVTKRGQDVALRCDPISGHVSLYWYRQALGQGPEFLTYFNYEAQQDKSGLPNDRFSAERPEGSISTLTIQRTEQRDSAMYRCASSLAQKSETQYFGPGTRLLVL.

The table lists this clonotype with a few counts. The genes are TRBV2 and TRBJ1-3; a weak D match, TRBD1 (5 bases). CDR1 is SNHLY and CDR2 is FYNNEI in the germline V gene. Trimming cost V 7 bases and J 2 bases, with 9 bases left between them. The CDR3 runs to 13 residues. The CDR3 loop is CASNGAPGNTIYF. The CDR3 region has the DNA TGTGCCAGCAACGGGGCGCCTGGAAACACCATATATTTT.

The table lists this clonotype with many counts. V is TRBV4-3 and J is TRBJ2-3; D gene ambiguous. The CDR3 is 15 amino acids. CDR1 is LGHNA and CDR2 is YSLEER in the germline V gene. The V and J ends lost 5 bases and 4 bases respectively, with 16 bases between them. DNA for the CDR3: TGCGCCAGCAGCGTATCCCGACCCCCCGCAGATACGCAGTATTTT. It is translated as CASSVSRPPADTQYF.

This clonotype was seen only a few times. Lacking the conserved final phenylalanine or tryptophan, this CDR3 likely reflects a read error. As DNA, the CDR3 is TGTGCCATCGGACGGCGGGGGGACACAGATACGCAGTATTCT. Translation: CAIGRRGDTDTQYS. V and J are TRBV6-2 or TRBV6-3 and TRBJ2-3, with 8 bases lining up with TRBD2. The CDR3 contains 14 residues. Germline loops: CDR1 MNHEY, CDR2 SVGEGT. With V trimmed by 10 bases and J by 2 bases, 8 bases remained unmatched.

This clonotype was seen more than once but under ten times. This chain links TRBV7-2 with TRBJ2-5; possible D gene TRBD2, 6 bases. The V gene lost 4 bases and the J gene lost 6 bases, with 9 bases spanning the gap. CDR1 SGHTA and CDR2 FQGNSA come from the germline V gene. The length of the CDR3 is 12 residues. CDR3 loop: CASSSEGQTQYF. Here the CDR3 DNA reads TGTGCCAGCAGCTCGGAGGGTCAGACCCAGTACTTC.

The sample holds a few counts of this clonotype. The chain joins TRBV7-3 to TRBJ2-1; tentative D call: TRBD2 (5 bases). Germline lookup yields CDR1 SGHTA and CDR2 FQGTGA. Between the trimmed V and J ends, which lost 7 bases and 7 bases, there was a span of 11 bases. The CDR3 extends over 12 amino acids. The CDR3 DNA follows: TGTGCCAGCACCCCCAGCGGTAATGAGCAGTTCTTC. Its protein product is CASTPSGNEQFF. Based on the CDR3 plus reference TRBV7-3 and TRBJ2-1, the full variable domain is GAGVSQTPSNKVTEKGKYVELRCDPISGHTALYWYRQSLGQGPEFLIYFQGTGAADDSGLPNDRFFAVRPEGSVSTLKIQRTERGDSAVYLCASTPSGNEQFFGPGTRLTVL.

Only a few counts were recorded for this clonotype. CDR3 DNA sequence: TGTGCCAGCAGTTTATCCAGTGTGGGCAATGAGCAGTTCTTC. Translation: CASSLSSVGNEQFF. The rearrangement links TRBV12-3 or TRBV12-4 to TRBJ2-1; D gene unclear. The V and J ends lost 2 bases and 6 bases respectively, with 11 bases between them. This CDR3 has 14 residues.

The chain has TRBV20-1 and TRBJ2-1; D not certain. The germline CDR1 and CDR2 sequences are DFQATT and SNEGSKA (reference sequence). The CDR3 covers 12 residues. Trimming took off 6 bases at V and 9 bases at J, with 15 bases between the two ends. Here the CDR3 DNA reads TGCAGTGCCGACACTGGCCCCCCTGAGCAGTTCTTC. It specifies CSADTGPPEQFF.

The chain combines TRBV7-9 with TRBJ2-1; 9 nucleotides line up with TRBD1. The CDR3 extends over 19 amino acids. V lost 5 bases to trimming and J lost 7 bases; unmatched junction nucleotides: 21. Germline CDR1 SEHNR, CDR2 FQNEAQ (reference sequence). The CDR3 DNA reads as TGTGCCAGCAGCAACCAGCCGGGACAGGGTTCGCGATTTTATAATGAGCAGTTCTTC. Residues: CASSNQPGQGSRFYNEQFF.

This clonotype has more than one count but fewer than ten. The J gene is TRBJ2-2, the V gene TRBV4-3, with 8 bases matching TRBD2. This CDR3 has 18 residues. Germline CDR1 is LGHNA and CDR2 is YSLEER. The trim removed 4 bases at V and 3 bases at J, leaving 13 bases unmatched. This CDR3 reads CASSPIGSGDKYTGELFF. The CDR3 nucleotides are TGCGCCAGCAGCCCGATCGGTAGCGGGGACAAATACACCGGGGAGCTGTTTTTT.

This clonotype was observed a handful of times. In DNA, the CDR3 is TGTGCCAGCAGCTACGGACAGGGGCATGAAAAACTGTTTTTT. Protein sequence: CASSYGQGHEKLFF. The V and J genes are TRBV5-6 and TRBJ1-4, with 9 positions matching TRBD1. The CDR3 contains 14 residues. The V gene end was trimmed by 3 bases and the J gene end by 6 bases; junction bases not matched to a gene: 3. Germline CDR1 SGHDT, CDR2 YYEEEE.

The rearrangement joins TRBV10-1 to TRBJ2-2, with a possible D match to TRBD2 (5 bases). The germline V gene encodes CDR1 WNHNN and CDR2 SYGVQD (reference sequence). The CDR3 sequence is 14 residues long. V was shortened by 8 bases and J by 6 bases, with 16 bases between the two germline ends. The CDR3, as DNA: TGCGCCAGCTCTAAAGGTGATAGCGCCGGGGAGCTGTTTTTT. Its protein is CASSKGDSAGELFF.

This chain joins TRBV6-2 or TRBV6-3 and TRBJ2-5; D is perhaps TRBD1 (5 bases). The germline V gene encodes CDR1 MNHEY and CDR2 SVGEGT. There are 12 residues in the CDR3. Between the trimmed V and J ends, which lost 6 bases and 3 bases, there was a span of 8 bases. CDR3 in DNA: TGTGCCAGCAGCGACAGAAAAGAGACCCAGTACTTC. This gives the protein CASSDRKETQYF.

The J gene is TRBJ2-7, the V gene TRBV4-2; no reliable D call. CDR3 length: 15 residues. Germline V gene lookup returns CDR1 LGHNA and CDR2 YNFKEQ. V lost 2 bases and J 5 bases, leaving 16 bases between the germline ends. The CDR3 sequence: CASSQPEVQSHEQYF. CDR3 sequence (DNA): TGTGCCAGCAGCCAACCGGAAGTCCAGTCCCACGAGCAGTACTTC.

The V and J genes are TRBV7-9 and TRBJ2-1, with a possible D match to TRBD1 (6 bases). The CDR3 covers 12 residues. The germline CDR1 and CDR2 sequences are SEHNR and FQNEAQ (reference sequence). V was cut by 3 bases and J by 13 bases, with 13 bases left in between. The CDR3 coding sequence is TGTGCCAGCAGCTTTATCGAGGGGGAACAGTTCTTC. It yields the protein CASSFIEGEQFF.